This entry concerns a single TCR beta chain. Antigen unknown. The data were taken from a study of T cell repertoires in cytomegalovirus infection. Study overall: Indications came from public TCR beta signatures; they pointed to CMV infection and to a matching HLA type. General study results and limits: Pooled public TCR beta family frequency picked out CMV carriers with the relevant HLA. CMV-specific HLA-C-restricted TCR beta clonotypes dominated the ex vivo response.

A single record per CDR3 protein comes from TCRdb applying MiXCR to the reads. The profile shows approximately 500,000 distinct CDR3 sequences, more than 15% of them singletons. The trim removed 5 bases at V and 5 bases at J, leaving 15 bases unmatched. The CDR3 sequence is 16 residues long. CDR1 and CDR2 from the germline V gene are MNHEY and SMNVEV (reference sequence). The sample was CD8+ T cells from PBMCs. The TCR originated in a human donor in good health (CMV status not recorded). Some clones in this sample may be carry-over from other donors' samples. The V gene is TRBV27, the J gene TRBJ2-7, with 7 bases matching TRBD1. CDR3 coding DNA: TGTGCCAGCAGTCCGAGGGACAGATACCTGGTCCACGAGCAGTACTTC. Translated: CASSPRDRYLVHEQYF.